One sample yielded the 2 T cell receptor beta chains listed below, sequenced in a study of naive and memory T cell subsets. Findings and caveats of the study: Possibly reflecting memory cells re-expressing CD45RA, a few larger clonotypes occurred in naive repertoires, especially CD8.

Both TRBC1 and TRBC2 were covered by a beta constant-region primer of two equimolar oligonucleotides. Nested alpha and beta constant-region primers with the SP2 primer drove four PCR rounds on ligated cDNA. Each CDR3 protein is one row after TCRdb ran MiXCR on the UMI-ligation and nested PCR reads. Among roughly 150,000 distinct CDR3 sequences listed, approximately 20% were seen once. Their recognized antigens are unknown. Sequenced input: naive CD8+ T cells from blood. The receptors derive from a human donor in good health.

In its sample, this clonotype was seen a few times. The chain has TRBV29-1 and TRBJ2-7; D is tentatively TRBD1 or TRBD2 (6 bases each). CDR1 SQVTM and CDR2 ANQGSEA come from the germline V gene. There are 13 residues in the CDR3. Trimming cost V 1 base and J 4 bases, with 11 bases left between them. The CDR3 sequence is CSVEGGAGYEQYF. The CDR3 DNA reads TGCAGCGTTGAAGGGGGGGCCGGTTACGAGCAGTACTTC.

This clonotype was seen only a few times. V usage is TRBV7-9 and J usage is TRBJ2-7; maybe TRBD1 (6 bases). Germline assignment: CDR1 SEHNR and CDR2 FQNEAQ (reference sequence). The ends were cut back, 4 bases at V and 1 base at J, with 11 bases in the middle. The CDR3 loop spans 14 amino acids. The CDR3 DNA reads as TGTGCCAGCAGCTCGACCGGGACATCCTACGAGCAGTACTTC. The encoded protein is CASSSTGTSYEQYF.